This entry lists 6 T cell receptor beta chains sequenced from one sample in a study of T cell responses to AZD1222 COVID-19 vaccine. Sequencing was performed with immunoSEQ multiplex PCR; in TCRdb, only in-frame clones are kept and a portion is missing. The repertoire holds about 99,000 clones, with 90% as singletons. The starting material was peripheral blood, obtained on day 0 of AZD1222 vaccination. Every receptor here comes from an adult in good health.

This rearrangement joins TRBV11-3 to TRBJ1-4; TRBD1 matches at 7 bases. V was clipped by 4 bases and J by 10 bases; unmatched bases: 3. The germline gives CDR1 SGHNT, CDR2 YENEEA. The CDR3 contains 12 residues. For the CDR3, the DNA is TGTGCCAGCAGCTCCAGGGGGGGAAAACTGTTTTTT. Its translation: CASSSRGGKLFF.

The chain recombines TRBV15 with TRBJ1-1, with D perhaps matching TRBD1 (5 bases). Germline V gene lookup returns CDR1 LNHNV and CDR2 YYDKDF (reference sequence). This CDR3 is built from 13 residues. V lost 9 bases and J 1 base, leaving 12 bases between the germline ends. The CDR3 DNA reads TGTGCCACGGCTTGGGGCAGGAACACTGAAGCTTTCTTT. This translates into CATAWGRNTEAFF. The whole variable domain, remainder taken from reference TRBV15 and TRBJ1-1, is DAMVIQNPRYQVTQFGKPVTLSCSQTLNHNVMYWYQQKSSQAPKLLFHYYDKDFNNEADTPDNFQSRRPNTSFCFLDIRSPGLGDTAMYLCATAWGRNTEAFFGQGTRLTVV.

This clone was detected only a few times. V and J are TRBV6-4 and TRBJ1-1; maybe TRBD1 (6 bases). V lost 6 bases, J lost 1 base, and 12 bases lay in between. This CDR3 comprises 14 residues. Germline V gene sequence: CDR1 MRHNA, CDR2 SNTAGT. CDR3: CASSPGGANTEAFF. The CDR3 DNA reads TGTGCCAGCAGCCCTGGGGGGGCGAACACTGAAGCTTTCTTT.

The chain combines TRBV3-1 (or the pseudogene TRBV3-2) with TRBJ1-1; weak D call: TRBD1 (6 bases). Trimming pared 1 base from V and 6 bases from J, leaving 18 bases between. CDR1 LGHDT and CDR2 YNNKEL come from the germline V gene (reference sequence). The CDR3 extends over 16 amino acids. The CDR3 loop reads CASSQGVGGRISEAFF. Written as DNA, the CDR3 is TGTGCCAGCAGCCAAGGAGTAGGGGGAAGGATATCTGAAGCTTTCTTT.

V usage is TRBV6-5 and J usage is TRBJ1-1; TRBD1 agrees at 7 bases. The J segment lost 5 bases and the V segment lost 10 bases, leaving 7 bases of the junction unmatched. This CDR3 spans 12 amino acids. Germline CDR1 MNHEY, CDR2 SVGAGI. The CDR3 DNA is TGTGCCACCGACAGACAGGGTACTGAAGCTTTCTTT. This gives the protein CATDRQGTEAFF.

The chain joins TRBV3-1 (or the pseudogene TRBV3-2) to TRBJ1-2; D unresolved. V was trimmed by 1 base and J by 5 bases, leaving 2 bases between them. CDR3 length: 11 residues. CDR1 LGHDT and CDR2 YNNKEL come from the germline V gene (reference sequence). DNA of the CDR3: TGTGCCAGCAGCCAAGCGTATGGCTACACCTTC. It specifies CASSQAYGYTF.